The text below deals with one TCR beta chain. This specimen belongs to a study of control samples from healthy donors and cancer patients. Sequencing used immunoSEQ multiplex PCR; TCRdb keeps in-frame clones, though not all of them. The table has under 150,000 clones, over 90% seen once. The V gene's germline CDR1 is LNHDA and CDR2 SQIVND (reference sequence). Trimming cost V 3 bases and J 3 bases, with 8 bases left between them. This CDR3 has 13 amino acids. This sequence was found in a man younger than 40 in good health. Input material: blood. The chain couples TRBV19 to TRBJ1-2, with a weak D call TRBD1 (5 bases). The CDR3 loop is CASSMEGYYGYTF. As DNA, the CDR3 is TGTGCCAGTAGTATGGAGGGGTACTATGGCTACACCTTC.